The subject of this entry is one T cell receptor beta chain. The entry originates in a study of cytomegalovirus exposure and HLA in healthy donors. The assay was immunoSEQ multiplex PCR, and TCRdb's table has in-frame clones only and misses some. The table records hundreds of thousands of clones, more than 75% of them present only once. Germline V gene data show CDR1 as SGHDN and CDR2 as FVKESK. The CDR3 loop spans 14 amino acids. The junction had 3 bases not matched to a gene; V was cut back by 4 bases and J by 8 bases. The sequencing input was PBMCs. V is TRBV14 and J is TRBJ1-3; 12 bases fit TRBD1. The TCR originated in a woman aged 18-29 years in good health and CMV-seropositive. In nucleotides, the CDR3 is TGTGCCAGCAGCCCGGGACAGGGGGCATACACCATATATTTT. It codes for CASSPGQGAYTIYF.